This T cell receptor (beta chain) was sequenced in a study of cytomegalovirus exposure and HLA in healthy donors. Turning to the study itself: When 300 to 400 donors were genotyped, roughly 80% of them were found to fall in the Caucasian-associated ancestry cluster.

In the case of this clone: Its target is not known.

The CDR3 extends over 16 amino acids. The V end lost 4 bases, the J end lost 4 bases, and 17 bases lay between the germline ends. The germline V gene encodes CDR1 SGHTA and CDR2 FQGNSA. Study-level findings and limits: As a later analysis showed, a missense DCLRE1C variant was linked to trimming of TCR beta V- and J-genes. Some V segments (TRBV6-2 and TRBV6-3 among them) were excluded as indistinguishable.

60 Vbeta and 13 Jbeta primers were used in PCR. Assay used: immunoSEQ multiplex PCR; TCRdb lists only in-frame clones, some missing. Among approximately 180,000 clones listed, around 83% were seen once. Sequenced material: PBMCs. V gene TRBV7-2 combines with J gene TRBJ2-1, with D unclear. This TCR was sampled from a woman in her 40s in good health and CMV-seronegative. CDR3 DNA: TGTGCCAGCAGCTCCTCCGCGATAGCAGTGTACAATGAGCAGTTCTTC. Translating it yields CASSSSAIAVYNEQFF.